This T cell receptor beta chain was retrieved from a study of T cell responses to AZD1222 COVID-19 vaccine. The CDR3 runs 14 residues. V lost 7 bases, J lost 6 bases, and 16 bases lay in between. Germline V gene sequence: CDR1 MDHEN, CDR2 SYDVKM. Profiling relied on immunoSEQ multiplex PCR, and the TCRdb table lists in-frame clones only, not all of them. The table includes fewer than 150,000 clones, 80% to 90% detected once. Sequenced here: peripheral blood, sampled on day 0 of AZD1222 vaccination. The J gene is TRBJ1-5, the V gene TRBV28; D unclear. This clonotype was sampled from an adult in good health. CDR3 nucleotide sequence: TGTGCCAGCAATGCACAGTTTGGCGGTCAGCCCCAGCATTTT. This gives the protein CASNAQFGGQPQHF.